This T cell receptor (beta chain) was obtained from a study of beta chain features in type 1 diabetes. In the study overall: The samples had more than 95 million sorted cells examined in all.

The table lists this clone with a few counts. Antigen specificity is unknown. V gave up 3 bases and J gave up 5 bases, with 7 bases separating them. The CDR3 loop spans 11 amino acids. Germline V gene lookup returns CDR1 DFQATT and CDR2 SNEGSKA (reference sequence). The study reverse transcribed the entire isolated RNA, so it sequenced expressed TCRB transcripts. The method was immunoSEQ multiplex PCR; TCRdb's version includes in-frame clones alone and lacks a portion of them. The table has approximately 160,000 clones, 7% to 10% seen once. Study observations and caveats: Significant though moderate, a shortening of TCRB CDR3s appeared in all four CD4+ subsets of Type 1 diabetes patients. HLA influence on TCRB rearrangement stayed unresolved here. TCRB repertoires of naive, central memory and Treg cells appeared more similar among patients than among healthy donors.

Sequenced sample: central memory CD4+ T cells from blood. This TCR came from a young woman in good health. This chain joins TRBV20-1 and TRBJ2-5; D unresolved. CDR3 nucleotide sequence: TGCAGTGCTAGGGTCGGGGAGACCCAGTACTTC. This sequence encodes CSARVGETQYF.